Shown below are 27 T cell receptor beta chains from a single sample sequenced in a study of response to subunit inactivated influenza vaccine. One entry per CDR3 protein, called by TCRdb with MiXCR from the RT-PCR reads. The repertoire holds around 790,000 distinct CDR3 sequences, with 21% as singletons. This sample comprised PBMCs from blood, obtained roughly 5 days after vaccination. These receptors were taken from a man in his fifties or sixties who received an inactivated influenza vaccine.

The chain is built from TRBV14 and TRBJ2-5; a weak D match, TRBD1 (6 bases). Germline V CDR1 and CDR2: SGHDN, FVKESK. V was pared by 1 base and J by 5 bases, with 17 bases between. The CDR3 has 16 amino acids. In DNA, the CDR3 is TGTGCCAGCAGCCAAGGATGGGGCAGGGGATCGGAGACCCAGTACTTC. This translates into CASSQGWGRGSETQYF.

This clonotype was detected a few times. The chain links TRBV18 to TRBJ1-2, with a possible D match to TRBD1 (6 bases). CDR1 KGHSH and CDR2 LQKENI come from the germline V gene. CDR3 length: 13 amino acids. The V end was cut by 3 bases, the J end by 1 base, with 6 bases between. CDR3 nucleotides: TGTGCCAGCTCACCGGGACATAACTATGGCTACACCTTC. This gives the protein CASSPGHNYGYTF.

CDR3 loop: CASSLDREMNTEAFF. The DNA for the CDR3 is TGTGCCAGCAGTCTTGACAGGGAAATGAACACTGAAGCTTTCTTT. The V and J genes are TRBV12-3 or TRBV12-4 and TRBJ1-1; 7 bases map to TRBD1. The V and J ends lost 5 bases and 0 bases, in that order; junction bases with no gene match: 6. The CDR3 length is 15 residues.

Many counts were recorded for this clonotype. The gene calls are TRBV5-5 and TRBJ2-7, with 9 bases fitting TRBD1. The CDR3 contains 13 residues. Losses at the gene ends were 4 bases for V and 3 bases for J; bases not matched to a gene: 2. The V gene's germline CDR1 is SGHKS and CDR2 YYEKEE (reference sequence). CDR3 DNA sequence: TGTGCCAGCAGCGGGACAGGGTACTACGAGCAGTACTTC. As protein: CASSGTGYYEQYF.

This clonotype has only a few counts. The CDR3: CASSQTGNGETQYF. CDR3 in DNA: TGTGCCAGCAGCCAGACAGGGAATGGGGAGACCCAGTACTTC. The chain couples TRBV11-2 to TRBJ2-5, with 7 bases lining up with TRBD1. CDR3 length: 14 residues. V shed 5 bases, J shed 5 bases, and the junction held 8 bases outside the gene matches. CDR1 and CDR2 (germline): SGHAT, FQNNGV.

Here the CDR3 DNA reads TGCGCCAGCAGCAAGGGTCTCACGGGCAATGAGCAGTTCTTC. It is translated as CASSKGLTGNEQFF. The rearrangement uses TRBV10-2 and TRBJ2-1; unclear D gene. The CDR3 is 14 amino acids. Trimming stripped 6 bases from V and 6 bases from J, with 15 bases between. CDR1 and CDR2 (germline): WSHSY, SAAADI.

There are many counts of this clonotype. The chain carries TRBV29-1 and TRBJ2-4; tentatively, D is TRBD1 (6 bases). This CDR3 has 13 residues. The V and J ends lost 6 bases and 8 bases respectively, with 17 bases between them. Looked up from germline, CDR1 is SQVTM and CDR2 is ANQGSEA. CDR3 DNA sequence: TGCAGCGTCCGATCCCACAGGGCGGACATTCAGTACTTC. Amino acids: CSVRSHRADIQYF.

This sequence joins TRBV7-2 and TRBJ2-1; TRBD2 is a possible D gene (6 bases). V lost 5 bases and J lost 7, with 21 bases in between. Germline CDR1 and CDR2: SGHTA and FQGNSA. This CDR3 contains 16 residues. The CDR3 sequence is CASSTKVREIGNEQFF. CDR3 coding DNA: TGTGCCAGCAGCACCAAGGTCCGGGAGATTGGGAATGAGCAGTTCTTC.

The sample holds a few counts of this clonotype. V and J are TRBV9 and TRBJ2-2; 7 bases match TRBD1. V shed 3 bases, J shed 3 bases, and the junction held 5 bases outside the gene matches. This CDR3 comprises 15 residues. Germline CDR1 SGDLS, CDR2 YYNGEE. In nucleotides, the CDR3 is TGTGCCAGCAGCGAAAGGGACAGCTACACCGGGGAGCTGTTTTTT. Encoded protein: CASSERDSYTGELFF.

Here the CDR3 DNA reads TGTGCCAGTAGCCAACGGGGGGATAATTCACCCCTCCACTTT. Translating it yields CASSQRGDNSPLHF. V and J are TRBV19 and TRBJ1-6; possibly TRBD1 for D (5 bases). V lost 6 bases, J lost 5 bases, and 11 bases lay in between. The length of the CDR3 is 14 residues. Per germline, CDR1 LNHDA and CDR2 SQIVND (reference sequence).

V usage is TRBV3-1 and J usage is TRBJ2-1; 8 bases are a match to TRBD2. The CDR3 is 15 amino acids. V was pared by 6 bases and J by 6 bases, with 10 bases of the junction left unmatched. Per the germline V gene, CDR1 is LGHDT and CDR2 is YNNKEL (reference sequence). The CDR3 DNA reads TGTGCCAGCAGGCTTACTAGCGGAGGCCGCAATGAGCAGTTCTTC. It is translated as CASRLTSGGRNEQFF.

The gene calls are TRBV3-1 and TRBJ1-2, with unresolved D. This CDR3 has 13 residues. Trimming pared 1 base from V and 8 bases from J, leaving 11 bases between. Looked up from germline, CDR1 is LGHDT and CDR2 is YNNKEL (reference sequence). The chain's CDR3 is CASSQVTGGGYTF. The CDR3 DNA follows: TGTGCCAGCAGCCAAGTTACGGGAGGCGGCTACACCTTC.

In its sample, this clonotype was seen a few times. This rearrangement joins TRBV20-1 to TRBJ2-1; 11 bases align to TRBD2. After removal of 2 bases from V and 4 bases from J, the junction contained 7 bases not matched to a gene. The CDR3 sequence is 16 residues long. The germline gives CDR1 DFQATT, CDR2 SNEGSKA (reference sequence). CDR3 nucleotide sequence: TGCAGTGCTAGATCGATTAGCGGGGGGGGATACAATGAGCAGTTCTTC. As protein: CSARSISGGGYNEQFF.

The sample holds a few counts of this clonotype. The rearrangement uses TRBV11-1 and TRBJ2-1; the match to TRBD1 covers 9 bases. Germline values: CDR1 SGHAT, CDR2 FQDESV (reference sequence). The CDR3 is 17 residues long. Trimming took 5 bases from V and 6 from J; bases not matched to a gene: 14. CDR3 DNA: TGTGCCAGCAGCCACCGGGACAGGGCTCACTTTAGCAATGAGCAGTTCTTC. Translated, it gives CASSHRDRAHFSNEQFF.

The V call is TRBV7-9, the J call TRBJ2-7; D unclear. Germline V gene data show CDR1 as SEHNR and CDR2 as FQNEAQ (reference sequence). Trimming shortened V by 1 base and J by 5 bases, and 6 bases separated the two germline ends. This CDR3 is 12 amino acids long. The CDR3 coding sequence is TGTGCCAGCAGCTTAGACGTCCACGAGCAGTACTTC. It yields the protein CASSLDVHEQYF.

This chain uses TRBV14 with TRBJ2-5; 11 nucleotides match TRBD2. After removal of 4 bases from V and 2 bases from J, the junction contained 6 bases not matched to a gene. This CDR3 has 16 residues. Germline V gene lookup returns CDR1 SGHDN and CDR2 FVKESK. CDR3 nucleotides: TGTGCCAGCAGCCGCTCGAGACTAGCGGGGCAAGAGACCCAGTACTTC. Translation gives CASSRSRLAGQETQYF.

This clonotype was detected a few times. CDR3 region: CSARGSGLALWEYF. The CDR3 bases are TGCAGTGCTAGAGGGAGCGGACTAGCGCTCTGGGAGTACTTC. The rearrangement uses TRBV20-1 and TRBJ2-7, with 9 bases that match TRBD2. V dropped 1 base and J dropped 11; count of bases not matched to a gene: 12. CDR1 DFQATT and CDR2 SNEGSKA come from the germline V gene (reference sequence). This CDR3 spans 14 amino acids.

The table lists this clonotype with a few counts. The chain has TRBV5-1 and TRBJ1-2; D perhaps matches TRBD1 (5 bases). The V gene's germline CDR1 is SGHRS and CDR2 YFSETQ. V lost 2 bases and J 6 bases, leaving 8 bases between the germline ends. There are 12 residues in the CDR3. CDR3 loop: CASSFAGDGYTF. The DNA for the CDR3 is TGCGCCAGCAGCTTCGCGGGGGATGGCTACACCTTC.

This clonotype appeared many times. The rearrangement uses TRBV12-3 or TRBV12-4 and TRBJ2-7, with 12 nucleotides matching TRBD2. J lost 6 bases, V lost 7 bases, and 13 bases had no gene match. The CDR3 extends over 16 amino acids. CDR3 sequence (DNA): TGTGCCAGCACCTTAGGGGCTAGCGGGGGGGCCATCGAGCAGTACTTC. This codes for CASTLGASGGAIEQYF.

This chain joins TRBV6-1 and TRBJ1-1; TRBD1 matches at 11 bases. The CDR3 is made up of 15 amino acids. CDR1 and CDR2 from the germline V gene are MNHNS and SASEGT. V shed 7 bases and J 5 bases; nucleotides not matched to a gene: 9. CDR3 bases: TGTGCCAGCACCGAATCCGGGACAGGGGGGACTGAAGCTTTCTTT. Protein sequence: CASTESGTGGTEAFF.

This clonotype was counted only a few times. V gene TRBV6-6 combines with J gene TRBJ2-4; D uncertain. V lost 4 bases to trimming and J lost 10 bases, with 14 bases between them. The CDR3 extends over 13 amino acids. Germline CDR1 is MNHNY and CDR2 is SVGAGI (reference sequence). CDR3 amino acids: CASSSLLGWIQYF. The CDR3 DNA reads as TGTGCCAGCAGTTCCCTGCTGGGCTGGATTCAGTACTTC.

This chain joins TRBV7-3 and TRBJ2-2, with D possibly matching TRBD2 (5 bases). The germline V gene encodes CDR1 SGHTA and CDR2 FQGTGA. V was shortened by 2 bases and J by 6 bases, with 22 bases between the two germline ends. This CDR3 spans 18 amino acids. CDR3 sequence: CASSLGLRGLVSAGELFF. Here the CDR3 DNA reads TGTGCCAGCAGCTTAGGTCTTCGAGGGCTAGTGTCGGCCGGGGAGCTGTTTTTT.

V gene TRBV7-9 combines with J gene TRBJ2-5; D call uncertain. Germline-derived CDR1 and CDR2 are SEHNR and FQNEAQ (reference sequence). There are 14 residues in the CDR3. Trimming shortened V by 2 bases and J by 5 bases, and 12 bases separated the two germline ends. DNA for the CDR3: TGTGCCAGCAGCTTATCAATTGGTGCGGAGACCCAGTACTTC. This gives the protein CASSLSIGAETQYF.

The CDR3 sequence is CSVTGLAGVYEQYF. The CDR3 coding sequence is TGCAGCGTCACGGGACTAGCGGGAGTGTACGAGCAGTACTTC. This sequence joins TRBV29-1 and TRBJ2-7, with 14 nucleotides matching TRBD2. V lost 6 bases, J lost 4 bases, and 5 bases stayed unmatched. The CDR3 loop spans 14 amino acids. CDR1 and CDR2 from the germline V gene are SQVTM and ANQGSEA.

The rearrangement links TRBV20-1 to TRBJ2-1; no definite D call. The CDR3 totals 17 residues. CDR1 is DFQATT, CDR2 SNEGSKA, per germline (reference sequence). The ends were cut back, 1 base at V and 6 bases at J, with 22 bases in the middle. The CDR3: CSARVLGSRVGINEQFF. The CDR3, as DNA: TGCAGTGCTAGAGTATTGGGCAGTCGGGTGGGTATCAATGAGCAGTTCTTC.

The table lists this clonotype with a few counts. This sequence joins TRBV12-3 or TRBV12-4 and TRBJ1-5; the match to TRBD1 covers 8 bases. With V trimmed by 4 bases and J by 4 bases, 12 bases remained unmatched. CDR3 length equals 17 residues. The CDR3 loop reads CASSSSPGQGPNQPQHF. CDR3 nucleotide sequence: TGTGCCAGCAGTTCAAGCCCAGGACAGGGACCGAATCAGCCCCAGCATTTT.

This clonotype turned up a few times. The rearrangement joins TRBV7-8 to TRBJ2-3; 7 bases are shared with TRBD2. The CDR3 loop spans 16 amino acids. J lost 4 bases, V lost 1 base, and 8 bases had no gene match. Germline-derived CDR1 and CDR2 are SGHVS and FQNEAQ. The CDR3 DNA reads as TGTGCCAGCAGCTTAGGGGGCGGGAGTCTGGCAGATACGCAGTATTTT. As protein: CASSLGGGSLADTQYF.